This TCR beta chain came from a study of T-cell reconstitution after alpha-beta-depleted transplantation in children. Findings and limits, study-wide: Several hundred expanded graft clones reportedly gave rise to the alpha-beta T cells present about two months after transplant.

Library preparation (for TCRbeta) was performed with unique molecular identifiers. From the PCR reads, TCRdb called clonotypes with MiXCR, one entry per CDR3 protein. The sample has fewer than 750,000 distinct CDR3 sequences, approximately 22% seen once. Concerning this clonotype itself: What it binds is not known.

Germline assignment: CDR1 MNHEY and CDR2 SMNVEV (reference sequence). The CDR3 extends over 15 amino acids. V dropped 1 base and J dropped 3 bases, with 10 bases sitting between them. The source is a boy younger than two who had a stem cell transplant for acute myeloid leukemia, so the T cells may come from the graft donor. The material sequenced was PBMCs, mostly from graft donor cells, taken 360 days after TCRalphabeta/CD19-depleted stem cell transplant. The V gene is TRBV27, the J gene TRBJ2-1; D is unclear. CDR3 sequence (DNA): TGTGCCAGCAGTTTATTAACACGTATCTACAATGAGCAGTTCTTC. This encodes CASSLLTRIYNEQFF.